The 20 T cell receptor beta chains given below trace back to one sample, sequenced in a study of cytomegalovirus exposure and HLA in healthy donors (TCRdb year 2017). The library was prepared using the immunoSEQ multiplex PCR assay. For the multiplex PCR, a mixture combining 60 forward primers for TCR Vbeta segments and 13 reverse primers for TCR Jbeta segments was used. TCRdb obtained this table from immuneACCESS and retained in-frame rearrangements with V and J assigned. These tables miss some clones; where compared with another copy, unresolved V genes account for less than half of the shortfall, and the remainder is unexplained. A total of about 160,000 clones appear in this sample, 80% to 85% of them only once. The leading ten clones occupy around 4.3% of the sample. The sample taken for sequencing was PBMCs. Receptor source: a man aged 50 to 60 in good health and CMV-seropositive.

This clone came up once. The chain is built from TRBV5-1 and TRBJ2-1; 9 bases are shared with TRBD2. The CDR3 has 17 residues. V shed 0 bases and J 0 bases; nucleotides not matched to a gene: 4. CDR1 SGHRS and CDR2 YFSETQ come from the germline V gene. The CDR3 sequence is CASSLATSGYSYNEQFF. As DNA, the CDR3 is TGCGCCAGCAGCTTGGCCACTAGCGGGTACTCCTACAATGAGCAGTTCTTC.

Written as DNA, the CDR3 is TGTGCCAGCTCGGGGCCAGAATCCTACGAGCAGTACTTC. Translating it yields CASSGPESYEQYF. The chain carries TRBV18 and TRBJ2-7; tentatively, D is TRBD1 (5 bases). V was clipped by 6 bases and J by 1 base, with 10 bases between them. Germline CDR1 and CDR2: KGHSH and LQKENI. The CDR3 has 13 amino acids.

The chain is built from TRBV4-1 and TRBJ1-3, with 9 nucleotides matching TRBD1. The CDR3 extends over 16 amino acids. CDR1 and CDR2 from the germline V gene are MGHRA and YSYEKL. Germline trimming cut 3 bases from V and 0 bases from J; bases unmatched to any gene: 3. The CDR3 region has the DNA TGCGCCAGCAGCCACGGGGGACAGGGCTCTGGAAACACCATATATTTT. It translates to CASSHGGQGSGNTIYF.

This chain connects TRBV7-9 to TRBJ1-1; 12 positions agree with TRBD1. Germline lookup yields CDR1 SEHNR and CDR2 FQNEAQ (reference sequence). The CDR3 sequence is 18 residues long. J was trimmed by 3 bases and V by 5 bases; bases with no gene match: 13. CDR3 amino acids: CASSAGGTGGAMDTEAFF. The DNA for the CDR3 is TGTGCCAGCAGCGCTGGCGGGACAGGGGGCGCAATGGACACTGAAGCTTTCTTT.

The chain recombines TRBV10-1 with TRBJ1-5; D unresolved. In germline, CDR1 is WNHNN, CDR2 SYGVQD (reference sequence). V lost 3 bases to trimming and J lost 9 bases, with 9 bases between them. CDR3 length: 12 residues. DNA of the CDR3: TGCGCCAGCAGTGACCTTCCTCGGCCCCAGCATTTT. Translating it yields CASSDLPRPQHF.

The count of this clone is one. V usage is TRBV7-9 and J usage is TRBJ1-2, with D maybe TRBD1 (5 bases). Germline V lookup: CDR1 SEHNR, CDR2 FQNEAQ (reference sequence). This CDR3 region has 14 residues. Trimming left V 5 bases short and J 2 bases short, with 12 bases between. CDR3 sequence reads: CASSTLTANYGYTF. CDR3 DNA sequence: TGTGCCAGCAGCACTCTGACAGCAAACTATGGCTACACCTTC.

The DNA of the CDR3 is TGTGCCAGCTCACCACCGAGTGCCAGGGGAGGGACCGGGGAGCTGTTTTTT. It yields the protein CASSPPSARGGTGELFF. V is TRBV18 and J is TRBJ2-2, with D possibly TRBD2 on 7 matching bases. Germline values: CDR1 KGHSH, CDR2 LQKENI. V was pared by 0 bases and J by 5 bases, with 16 bases between. CDR3 length: 17 residues.

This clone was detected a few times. The CDR3 protein is CASRALWGSDTQYF. CDR3 nucleotides: TGTGCCAGCAGGGCTCTTTGGGGCTCAGATACGCAGTATTTT. The chain links TRBV2 to TRBJ2-3; TRBD1 might be the D (5 bases). There are 14 residues in the CDR3. Trimming removed 6 bases at V and 4 bases at J, with 14 bases between. Germline lookup yields CDR1 SNHLY and CDR2 FYNNEI.

CDR3 nucleotides: TGTGCCAGCAGCTACATTCCGTCGGGGGAGCTGTTTTTT. Its protein product is CASSYIPSGELFF. The chain links TRBV5-5 to TRBJ2-2; the D is unclear. CDR1 is SGHKS and CDR2 is YYEKEE in the germline V gene (reference sequence). The V gene lost 3 bases and the J gene lost 8 bases, with 11 bases spanning the gap. The CDR3 runs to 13 residues.

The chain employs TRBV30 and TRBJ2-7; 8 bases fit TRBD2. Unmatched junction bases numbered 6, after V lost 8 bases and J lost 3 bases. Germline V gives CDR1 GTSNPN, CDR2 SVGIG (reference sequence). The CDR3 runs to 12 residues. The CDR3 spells CALGTSGYEQYF. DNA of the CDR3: TGTGCCCTAGGGACTAGTGGCTACGAGCAGTACTTC.

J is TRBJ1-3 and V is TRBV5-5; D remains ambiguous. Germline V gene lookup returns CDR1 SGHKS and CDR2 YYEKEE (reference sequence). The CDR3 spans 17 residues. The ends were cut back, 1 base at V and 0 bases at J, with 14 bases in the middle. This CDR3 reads CASSLFFLKSSGNTIYF. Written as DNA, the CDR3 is TGTGCCAGCAGCTTGTTCTTTTTAAAATCCTCTGGAAACACCATATATTTT.

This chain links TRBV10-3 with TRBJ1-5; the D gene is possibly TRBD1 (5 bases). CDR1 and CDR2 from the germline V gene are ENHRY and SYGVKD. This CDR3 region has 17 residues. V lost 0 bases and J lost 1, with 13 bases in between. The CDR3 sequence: CAISESSRQGSNQPQHF. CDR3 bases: TGTGCCATCAGTGAGTCTAGCCGGCAGGGAAGCAATCAGCCCCAGCATTTT.

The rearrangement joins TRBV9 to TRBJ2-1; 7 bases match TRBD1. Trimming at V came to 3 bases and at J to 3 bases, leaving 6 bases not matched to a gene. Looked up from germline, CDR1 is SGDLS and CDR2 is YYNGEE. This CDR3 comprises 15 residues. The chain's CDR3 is CASSARQGGYNEQFF. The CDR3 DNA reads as TGTGCCAGCAGCGCAAGACAGGGTGGCTACAATGAGCAGTTCTTC. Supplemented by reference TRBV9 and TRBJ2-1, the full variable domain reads DSGVTQTPKHLITATGQRVTLRCSPRSGDLSVYWYQQSLDQGLQFLIQYYNGEERAKGNILERFSAQQFPDLHSELNLSSLELGDSALYFCASSARQGGYNEQFFGPGTRLTVL.

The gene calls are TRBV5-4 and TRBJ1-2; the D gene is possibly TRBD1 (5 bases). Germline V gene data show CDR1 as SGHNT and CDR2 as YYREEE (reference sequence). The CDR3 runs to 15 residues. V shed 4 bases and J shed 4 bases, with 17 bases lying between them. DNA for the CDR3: TGTGCCAGCAGCATCGCAGGGCTCAGAGGCTATGGCTACACCTTC. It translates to CASSIAGLRGYGYTF.

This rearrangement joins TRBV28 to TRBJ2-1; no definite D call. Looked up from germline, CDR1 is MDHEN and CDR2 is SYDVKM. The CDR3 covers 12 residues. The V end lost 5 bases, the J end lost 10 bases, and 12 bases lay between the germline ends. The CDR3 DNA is TGTGCCAGCAGTCCCCCCGGGTCCGAGCAGTTCTTC. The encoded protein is CASSPPGSEQFF. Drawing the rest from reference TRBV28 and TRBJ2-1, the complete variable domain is DVKVTQSSRYLVKRTGEKVFLECVQDMDHENMFWYRQDPGLGLRLIYFSYDVKMKEKGDIPEGYSVSREKKERFSLILESASTNQTSMYLCASSPPGSEQFFGPGTRLTVL.

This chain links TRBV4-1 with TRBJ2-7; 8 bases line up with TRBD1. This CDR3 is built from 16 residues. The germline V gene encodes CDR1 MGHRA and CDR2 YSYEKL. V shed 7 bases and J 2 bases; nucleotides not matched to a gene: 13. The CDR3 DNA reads TGCGCCAGCAAACCTAGACCCCAGGGGGCCCCCTACGAGCAGTACTTC. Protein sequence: CASKPRPQGAPYEQYF.

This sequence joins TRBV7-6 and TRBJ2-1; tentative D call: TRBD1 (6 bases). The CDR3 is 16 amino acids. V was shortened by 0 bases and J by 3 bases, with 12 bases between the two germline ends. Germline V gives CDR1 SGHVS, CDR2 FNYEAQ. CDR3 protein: CASSLAVRTVYNEQFF. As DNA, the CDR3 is TGTGCCAGCAGCTTAGCCGTTAGGACAGTCTACAATGAGCAGTTCTTC. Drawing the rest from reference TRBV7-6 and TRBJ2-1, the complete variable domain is GAGVSQSPRYKVTKRGQDVALRCDPISGHVSLYWYRQALGQGPEFLTYFNYEAQQDKSGLPNDRFSAERPEGSISTLTIQRTEQRDSAMYRCASSLAVRTVYNEQFFGPGTRLTVL.

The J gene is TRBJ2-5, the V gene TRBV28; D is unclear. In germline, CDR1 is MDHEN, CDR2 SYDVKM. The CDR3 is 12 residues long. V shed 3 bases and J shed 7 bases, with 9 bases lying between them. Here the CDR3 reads CASSFFRGTQYF. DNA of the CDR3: TGTGCCAGCAGTTTTTTCCGCGGGACCCAGTACTTC. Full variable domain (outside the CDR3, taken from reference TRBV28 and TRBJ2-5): DVKVTQSSRYLVKRTGEKVFLECVQDMDHENMFWYRQDPGLGLRLIYFSYDVKMKEKGDIPEGYSVSREKKERFSLILESASTNQTSMYLCASSFFRGTQYFGPGTRLLVL.

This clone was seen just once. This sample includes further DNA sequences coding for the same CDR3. The DNA of the CDR3 is TGTGCCAGCAGCTCCGACAGGACTGGAAACACCATATATTTT. Protein product: CASSSDRTGNTIYF. The chain has TRBV7-9 and TRBJ1-3, with TRBD1 as a possible D gene (6 bases). The germline V gene encodes CDR1 SEHNR and CDR2 FQNEAQ (reference sequence). The CDR3 spans 14 residues. Deletions cut 4 bases from V and 2 bases from J, with 9 bases between.

This CDR3 reads CASSPRGEHTEAFF. In DNA, the CDR3 is TGTGCCAGCAGCCCCCGGGGTGAACACACTGAAGCTTTCTTT. The rearrangement links TRBV9 to TRBJ1-1; D is uncertain. From germline, CDR1 is SGDLS and CDR2 YYNGEE. The CDR3 extends over 14 amino acids. V lost 4 bases, J lost 3 bases, and 13 bases lay in between.